A selection of T cell receptor beta chains follows, all from one sample in a study of blood T cells in healthy people across ages. TCRdb recomputed calls from the 5' RACE reads with MiXCR, one row per CDR3 protein. The data contain over a million distinct CDR3 sequences, roughly 45% of them singletons. Sequenced sample: blood. The receptor source for this set is a woman in her sixties in good health. Each CDR3 is given with its conserved first and last residue. Expanded clones get a size class; other rows say once, few or many, or leave the size out.

abundance: few
j_gene: TRBJ1-1
v_gene: TRBV6-5
CDR3aa: CASSNRGSPEAFF

abundance: .
j_gene: TRBJ2-1
v_gene: TRBV7-6
CDR3aa: CASSLAEQGKQFF

abundance: .
j_gene: TRBJ2-1
v_gene: TRBV14
CDR3aa: CASSLPTGVFDEQFF

abundance: .
j_gene: TRBJ2-7
v_gene: TRBV15
CDR3aa: CATSSFWESSYEQYF

abundance: .
j_gene: TRBJ1-2
v_gene: TRBV10-3
CDR3aa: CATGGGLSNYGYTF

abundance: once
j_gene: TRBJ1-5
v_gene: TRBV4-1
CDR3aa: CASSQGLSNQPQHF

abundance: few
j_gene: TRBJ2-7
v_gene: TRBV12-3/TRBV12-4
CDR3aa: CASSILVQGGSEQYF

abundance: .
j_gene: .
v_gene: TRBV27
CDR3aa: CATEYRGGGSSYNEQYF

abundance: .
j_gene: TRBJ2-5
v_gene: TRBV28
CDR3aa: CASSLGQGAKTQYF

abundance: .
j_gene: TRBJ1-1
v_gene: TRBV28
CDR3aa: CASSSPGQEMNTEAFF

abundance: .
j_gene: TRBJ1-5
v_gene: TRBV25-1
CDR3aa: CASSAGSSPQHF

abundance: few
j_gene: TRBJ2-7
v_gene: TRBV25-1
CDR3aa: CASSKSGTATYEQYF

abundance: .
j_gene: TRBJ2-5
v_gene: TRBV25-1
CDR3aa: CASSEFVRKETQYF

abundance: .
j_gene: TRBJ2-7
v_gene: TRBV20-1
CDR3aa: CSAIGLSYEQYF

abundance: .
j_gene: TRBJ2-3
v_gene: TRBV24-1
CDR3aa: CATSGTGTGADPLYPDTQYF

abundance: .
j_gene: TRBJ1-2
v_gene: TRBV9
CDR3aa: CASSYGTSAYGYTF

abundance: .
j_gene: TRBJ1-1
v_gene: TRBV5-1
CDR3aa: CASSLEDREAFF

abundance: .
j_gene: TRBJ2-7
v_gene: TRBV2
CDR3aa: CASNIWGGLYEQYF

abundance: .
j_gene: TRBJ1-5
v_gene: TRBV12-3/TRBV12-4
CDR3aa: CASSLGQNGNQPQHF

abundance: .
j_gene: TRBJ2-4
v_gene: TRBV6-1
CDR3aa: CASIPGAKNIQYF

abundance: few
j_gene: TRBJ2-1
v_gene: TRBV9
CDR3aa: CASSAGSFEQFF

abundance: .
j_gene: TRBJ1-2
v_gene: TRBV2
CDR3aa: CASSELYRAVGGYTF

abundance: .
j_gene: TRBJ2-3
v_gene: TRBV6-1
CDR3aa: CTSNQVTDTQYF

abundance: .
j_gene: TRBJ1-5
v_gene: TRBV9
CDR3aa: CASSVTGDNQPQHF

abundance: .
j_gene: TRBJ2-1
v_gene: TRBV6-5
CDR3aa: CASSYGLAVYNEQFF

abundance: .
j_gene: TRBJ2-3
v_gene: TRBV12-3/TRBV12-4
CDR3aa: CASSLVSRLSSTDTQYF

abundance: few
j_gene: TRBJ2-5
v_gene: TRBV3-1
CDR3aa: CASLAQQETQYF

abundance: .
j_gene: TRBJ2-3
v_gene: TRBV29-1
CDR3aa: CSVDKAGLTDTQYF

abundance: .
j_gene: TRBJ2-3
v_gene: TRBV28
CDR3aa: CASSLRGQNTDTQYF

abundance: few
j_gene: TRBJ2-1
v_gene: TRBV13
CDR3aa: CASSLTSGTAFGEQFF

abundance: .
j_gene: TRBJ2-3
v_gene: TRBV6-1
CDR3aa: CASSPTRTGGDTDTQYF